Listed here are 2 T cell receptor beta chains from one sample, sequenced in a study of T cell responses to AZD1222 COVID-19 vaccine. Measured with immunoSEQ multiplex PCR; TCRdb has only the in-frame clones, and not every one. Seen here are 86,000 or so clones, around nine tenths observed once, and the top ten hold more than 9%. The sample was peripheral blood, taken 28 days after the second AZD1222 dose. Every receptor here comes from an adult who received the AZD1222 COVID-19 vaccine.

In this sample, this clone turned up many times. The chain joins TRBV25-1 to TRBJ2-5, with D unresolved. Trimming took off 10 bases at V and 1 base at J, with 13 bases between the two ends. Per the germline V gene, CDR1 is MGHDK and CDR2 is SYGVNS. This CDR3 has 13 amino acids. The CDR3 DNA reads TGTGCCAACTTCGACGGAGTCCAAGAGACCCAGTACTTC. It translates to CANFDGVQETQYF.

This clone was seen only once. The chain has TRBV10-1 and TRBJ1-1; 7 nucleotides match TRBD1. J lost 6 bases, V lost 5 bases, and 3 bases had no gene match. In germline, CDR1 is WNHNN, CDR2 SYGVQD (reference sequence). The length of the CDR3 is 12 residues. The CDR3 DNA is TGCGCCAGCAGTTTTCAGGGGGCTGAAGCTTTCTTT. Protein product: CASSFQGAEAFF.